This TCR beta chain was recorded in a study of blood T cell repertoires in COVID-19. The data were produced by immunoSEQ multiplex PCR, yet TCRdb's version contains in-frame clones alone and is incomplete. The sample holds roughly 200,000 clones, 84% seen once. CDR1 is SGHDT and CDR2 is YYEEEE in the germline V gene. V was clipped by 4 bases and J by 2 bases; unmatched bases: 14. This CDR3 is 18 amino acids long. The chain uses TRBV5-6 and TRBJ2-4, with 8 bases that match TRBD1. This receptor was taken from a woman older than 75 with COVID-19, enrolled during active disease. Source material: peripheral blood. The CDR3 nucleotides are TGTGCCAGCAGCACCGGGACAGGCGTCTTTTCAACCAAAAACATTCAGTACTTC. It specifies CASSTGTGVFSTKNIQYF.